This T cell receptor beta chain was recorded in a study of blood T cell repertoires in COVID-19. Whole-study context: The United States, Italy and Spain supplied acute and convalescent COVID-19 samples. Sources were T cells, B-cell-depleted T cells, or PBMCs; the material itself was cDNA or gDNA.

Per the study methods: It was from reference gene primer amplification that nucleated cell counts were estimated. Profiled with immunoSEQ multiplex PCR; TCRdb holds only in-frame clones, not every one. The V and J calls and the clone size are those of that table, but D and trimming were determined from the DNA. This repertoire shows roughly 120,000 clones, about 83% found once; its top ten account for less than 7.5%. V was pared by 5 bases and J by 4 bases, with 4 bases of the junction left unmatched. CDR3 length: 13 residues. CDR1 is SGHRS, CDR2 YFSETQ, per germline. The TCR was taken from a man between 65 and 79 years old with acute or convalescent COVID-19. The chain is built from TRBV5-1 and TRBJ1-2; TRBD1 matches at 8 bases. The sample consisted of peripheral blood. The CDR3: CASRETGAYGYTF. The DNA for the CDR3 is TGCGCCAGCAGAGAGACAGGGGCCTATGGCTACACCTTC.